The 13 T cell receptor beta chains below all came from one sample that was sequenced in a study of persistence of HIV-infected CD4 T cells. Antigens of these TCRs are unknown. Sequencing used immunoSEQ version 4 in survey mode. Clones were sequenced by immunoSEQ multiplex PCR, and TCRdb holds only the in-frame ones, with some missing. The sample includes tens of thousands of clones, roughly 87% of them seen just once. Cells were stimulated nonspecifically with anti-CD3/anti-CD28 magnetic beads. Sorting of responding CD4+ T cells relied on upregulated CD40 ligand together with CD69. Sequences were derived from CD4+ T cells sorted from PBMCs after roughly 18-hour stimulation, sampled from a patient who received antiretroviral therapy. These TCRs come from an adult man with HIV who was CMV-seropositive.

This chain joins TRBV27 and TRBJ1-4; 7 bases line up with TRBD1. Germline V gives CDR1 MNHEY, CDR2 SMNVEV (reference sequence). V lost 4 bases, J lost 7 bases, and 9 bases stayed unmatched. The CDR3 spans 15 residues. The CDR3 region is CASSSFRGQIEKLFF. DNA of the CDR3: TGTGCCAGCAGTTCTTTCCGGGGACAGATTGAAAAACTGTTTTTT.

This chain connects TRBV3-1 (or the pseudogene TRBV3-2) to TRBJ2-1, with D unresolved. V lost 5 bases, J lost 0 bases, and 11 bases lay in between. This CDR3 comprises 15 residues. Per the germline V gene, CDR1 is LGHDT and CDR2 is YNNKEL (reference sequence). DNA for the CDR3: TGTGCCAGCAGCGTCCGGGCGGACTCCTACAATGAGCAGTTCTTC. Translating it yields CASSVRADSYNEQFF.

This clone was observed a handful of times. The chain uses TRBV4-2 and TRBJ1-5, with D unclear. The CDR3 has 15 amino acids. V lost 1 base and J lost 4, with 11 bases in between. Germline V gene lookup returns CDR1 LGHNA and CDR2 YNFKEQ. CDR3 DNA: TGTGCCAGCAGCCAAGGTGACACAAGGAATCAGCCCCAGCATTTT. The encoded protein is CASSQGDTRNQPQHF.

The CDR3 is CASSWAFLSGNTIYF. CDR3 in DNA: TGTGCCAGCAGCTGGGCCTTTCTCTCTGGAAACACCATATATTTT. This chain links TRBV7-9 with TRBJ1-3; no firm D call. The CDR3 is 15 residues long. Trimming took off 4 bases at V and 0 bases at J, with 10 bases between the two ends. Germline V lookup: CDR1 SEHNR, CDR2 FQNEAQ (reference sequence).

The V gene is TRBV7-8, the J gene TRBJ2-1; the D is unclear. Per germline, CDR1 SGHVS and CDR2 FQNEAQ. The V end was cut by 4 bases, the J end by 7 bases, with 8 bases between. CDR3 length: 12 residues. The CDR3 sequence is CASSSVFNEQFF. The CDR3 region has the DNA TGTGCCAGCAGCTCCGTTTTTAATGAGCAGTTCTTC.

The chain recombines TRBV25-1 with TRBJ2-7, with D possibly matching TRBD2 (6 bases). The CDR3 is 13 residues long. Per germline, CDR1 MGHDK and CDR2 SYGVNS. V lost 10 bases and J 2 bases, leaving 15 bases between the germline ends. CDR3 protein: CATSREVTYEQYF. The CDR3 DNA reads TGTGCCACCAGCAGGGAGGTGACCTACGAGCAGTACTTC.

The rearrangement joins TRBV27 to TRBJ1-2, with D perhaps matching TRBD1 (6 bases). Trimming shortened V by 6 bases and J by 4 bases, and 24 bases separated the two germline ends. Germline V gene sequence: CDR1 MNHEY, CDR2 SMNVEV (reference sequence). The CDR3 has 17 residues. For the CDR3, the DNA is TGTGCCAGCAGCCTAGGGCCCCCTTATAGAGGGGGCTATGGCTACACCTTC. Translated: CASSLGPPYRGGYGYTF.

The chain recombines TRBV9 with TRBJ1-2, with D possibly TRBD1 on 5 matching bases. In germline, CDR1 is SGDLS, CDR2 YYNGEE. The CDR3 loop spans 14 amino acids. Between the trimmed V and J ends, which lost 3 bases and 4 bases, there was a span of 13 bases. The CDR3 region is CASSGKDIAYGYTF. The CDR3 DNA reads TGTGCCAGCAGCGGTAAGGACATAGCCTATGGCTACACCTTC.

The gene calls are TRBV6-5 and TRBJ2-7; maybe TRBD1 (5 bases). CDR3 size: 14 residues. V lost 0 bases, J lost 4 bases, and 10 bases lay in between. Germline lookup yields CDR1 MNHEY and CDR2 SVGAGI. CDR3 protein: CASSYSAGKYEQYF. In DNA form, the CDR3 reads TGTGCCAGCAGTTACTCGGCAGGGAAGTACGAGCAGTACTTC.

This clone is a singleton in its sample. The J gene is TRBJ2-5, the V gene TRBV7-2, with TRBD1 identical over 8 bases. In germline, CDR1 is SGHTA, CDR2 FQGNSA. The CDR3 contains 15 residues. J gave up 1 base and V 1 base, and 2 bases lay outside the gene matches. The CDR3 DNA sequence: TGTGCCAGCAGCTTAGACAGGGGGACCCAAGAGACCCAGTACTTC. Protein: CASSLDRGTQETQYF.

The chain has TRBV7-2 and TRBJ2-7; either TRBD1 or TRBD2 may supply D (7 bases each). From germline, CDR1 is SGHTA and CDR2 FQGNSA. CDR3 length: 16 amino acids. V shed 2 bases and J shed 3 bases, with 17 bases lying between them. The CDR3 loop is CASSLRSGTANYEQYF. For the CDR3, the DNA is TGTGCCAGCAGCTTAAGGAGCGGGACAGCAAACTACGAGCAGTACTTC.

The chain has TRBV9 and TRBJ1-2; D is undetermined. This CDR3 has 15 residues. The V end was cut by 0 bases, the J end by 0 bases, with 9 bases between. Germline CDR1 and CDR2: SGDLS and YYNGEE. The CDR3 loop is CASSVVGTSNYGYTF. The CDR3, as DNA: TGTGCCAGCAGCGTAGTTGGCACTTCTAACTATGGCTACACCTTC.

The V gene is TRBV19, the J gene TRBJ2-5; 8 nucleotides align to TRBD2. The J call may not be correct, given that the DNA end is closer to TRBJ2-7. The CDR3 covers 16 residues. Germline V gene data show CDR1 as LNHDA and CDR2 as SQIVND (reference sequence). CDR3 sequence: CASSISGGTLSYEQYF. The CDR3 bases are TGTGCCAGTAGTATCTCGGGAGGGACCTTATCCTACGAGCAGTACTTC.